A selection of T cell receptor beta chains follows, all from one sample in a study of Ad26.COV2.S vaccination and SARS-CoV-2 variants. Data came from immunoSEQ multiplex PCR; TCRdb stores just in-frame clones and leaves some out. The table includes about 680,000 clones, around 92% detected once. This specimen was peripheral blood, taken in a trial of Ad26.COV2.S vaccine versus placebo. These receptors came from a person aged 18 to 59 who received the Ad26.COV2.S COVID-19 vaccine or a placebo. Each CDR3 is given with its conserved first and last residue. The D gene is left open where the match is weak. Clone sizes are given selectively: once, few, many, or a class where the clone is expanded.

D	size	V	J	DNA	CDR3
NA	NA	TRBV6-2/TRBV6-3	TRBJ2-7	TGTGCCAGCAGTTACCGGGAAATCTACGAGCAGTACTTC	CASSYREIYEQYF
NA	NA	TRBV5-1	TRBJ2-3	TGCGCCAGCAGCTTTGGGGAGGTAGATACGCAGTATTTT	CASSFGEVDTQYF
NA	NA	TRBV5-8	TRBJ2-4	TGTGCCAGCAGCGACCCCACGGTGACCAAAAACATTCAGTACTTC	CASSDPTVTKNIQYF
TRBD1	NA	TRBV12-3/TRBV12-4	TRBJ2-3	TGTGCCACAAGACAGGGGGCCACAGATACGCAGTATTTT	CATRQGATDTQYF
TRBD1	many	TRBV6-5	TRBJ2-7	TGTGCCAGCAGGACCGGGACAGGGGGCCCCTACGAGCAGTACTTC	CASRTGTGGPYEQYF
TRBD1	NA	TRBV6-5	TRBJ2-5	TGTGCCAGCAGTACCCGGGACAGAACCCCGAAGACCCAGTACTTC	CASSTRDRTPKTQYF
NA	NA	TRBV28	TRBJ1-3	TGTGCCAGCAGGCCGGTTGGGGTCCCCTCTGGAAACACCATATATTTT	CASRPVGVPSGNTIYF
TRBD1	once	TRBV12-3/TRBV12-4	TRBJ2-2	TGTGCCAGCAGAAAACAGGGGACCGGGGAGCTGTTTTTT	CASRKQGTGELFF
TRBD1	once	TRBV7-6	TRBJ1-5	TGTGCCAGCAGCTTAGCGACGACAGGGGAAAATCCCAATCAGCCCCAGCATTTT	CASSLATTGENPNQPQHF
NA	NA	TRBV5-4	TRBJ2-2	TGTGCCAGCAGCCCTCGACTAGTTGGCACCGGGGAGCTGTTTTTT	CASSPRLVGTGELFF
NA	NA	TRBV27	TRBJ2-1	TGTGCCAGCGGAGGTCAGGGACGCTACAATGAGCAGTTCTTC	CASGGQGRYNEQFF
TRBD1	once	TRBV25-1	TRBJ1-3	TGTGCCAGCAGTGAAGGGACAGGGAACGGAAACACCATATATTTT	CASSEGTGNGNTIYF
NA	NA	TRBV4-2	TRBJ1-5	TGTGCCAGCAGCCCTCTCCGGGGGGACCAGCCCCAGCATTTT	CASSPLRGDQPQHF
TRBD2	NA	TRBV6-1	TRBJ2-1	TGTGCCAGCAGTGAGACTAGCGGGAAGTGGCAGTTCTTC	CASSETSGKWQFF
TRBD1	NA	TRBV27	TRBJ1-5	TGTGCCAGCAGAGGGGGGACAGGGAATCAGCCCCAGCATTTT	CASRGGTGNQPQHF
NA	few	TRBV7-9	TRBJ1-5	TGTGCCAGCAGCTTACGGGGGGATCAGCCCCAGCATTTT	CASSLRGDQPQHF
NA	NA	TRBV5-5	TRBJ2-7	TGTGCCAGCAGCTTGGCGGCAGGCGCAGCCTACGAGCAGTACTTC	CASSLAAGAAYEQYF
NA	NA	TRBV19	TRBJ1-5	TGTGCCAGTACCCTTTATAGCAATCAGCCCCAGCATTTT	CASTLYSNQPQHF
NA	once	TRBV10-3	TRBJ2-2	TGTGCCATCAAGGGGGGACTACCCACCGGGGAGCTGTTTTTT	CAIKGGLPTGELFF
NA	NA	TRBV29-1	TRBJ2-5	TGCAGCGGGGGGACGGAAGAGACCCAGTACTTC	CSGGTEETQYF
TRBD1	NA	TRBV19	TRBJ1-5	TGTGCCAGTAGTATATGGGACAGGGGAATACCGGGAAGCAATCAGCCCCAGCATTTT	CASSIWDRGIPGSNQPQHF
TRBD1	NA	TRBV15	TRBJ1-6	TGTGCCACCAGCGGAAAGACAGGGCGGGGACCCCTCCACTTT	CATSGKTGRGPLHF
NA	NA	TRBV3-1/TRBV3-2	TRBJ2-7	TGTGCCAGCAGCCAGAGGACAAGCTACGAGCAGTACTTC	CASSQRTSYEQYF
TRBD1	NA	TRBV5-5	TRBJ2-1	TGTGCCAGCAGCTTGGGGGACAGGGGAGGCAATGAGCAGTTCTTC	CASSLGDRGGNEQFF
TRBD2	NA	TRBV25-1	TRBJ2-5	TGTGCCAGCAGCTCGCTTTACGGGACTAGCGGGAGTTCGGCCCAGTACTTC	CASSSLYGTSGSSAQYF
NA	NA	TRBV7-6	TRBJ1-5	TGTGCCAGCAGCAAAGGAGGGCGGATCAGGGGCAATCAGCCCCAGCATTTT	CASSKGGRIRGNQPQHF
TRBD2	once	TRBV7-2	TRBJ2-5	TGTGCCAGCAGCCCCCCTAGCGGGGGGTTCCCGGGGGCCCAGTACTTC	CASSPPSGGFPGAQYF
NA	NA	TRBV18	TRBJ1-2	TGTGCCAGCTCACCATTTCGGGAGCCAACGGGCTACACCTTC	CASSPFREPTGYTF
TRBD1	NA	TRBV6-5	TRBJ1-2	TGTGCCAGCAGTCCAGGGGGGAGAGCTAACTATGGCTACACCTTC	CASSPGGRANYGYTF
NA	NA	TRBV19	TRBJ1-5	TGTGCCAGTAGTCCAGGACCAGTTGGAGGGAAGAGACATAGCAATCAGCCCCAGCATTTT	CASSPGPVGGKRHSNQPQHF
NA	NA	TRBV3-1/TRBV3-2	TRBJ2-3	TGTGCCAGCAGCCACGGGGTCACAGATACGCAGTATTTT	CASSHGVTDTQYF